The source of this T cell receptor (beta chain) is a study of cytomegalovirus exposure and HLA in healthy donors. General study findings and limits: The listing of 150 to 200 TCR beta chains classed them as cytomegalovirus-associated.

The PCR ran on 60 Vbeta and 13 Jbeta primers. Profiling relied on immunoSEQ multiplex PCR, and the TCRdb table lists in-frame clones only, not all of them. In all, the sample yields 70,000 or so clones. Points on this clone: What it recognizes is unknown. Other DNA sequences of this sample code for an identical CDR3.

This receptor was taken from a man aged 40-55 years in good health and CMV-seronegative. The sequencing sample was made of PBMCs.

The CDR3 nucleotides are TGCGCCAGCAGCTTTTCAGGGTCCTCCTACGAGCAGTACTTC. Protein product: CASSFSGSSYEQYF. The chain couples TRBV5-1 to TRBJ2-7; D perhaps matches TRBD1 (5 bases). Trimming stripped 2 bases from V and 0 bases from J, with 9 bases between. CDR3 size: 14 residues. Germline V CDR1 and CDR2: SGHRS, YFSETQ.